The 7 T cell receptor beta chains given below trace back to one sample, sequenced in a study of CD8+ T cells in alopecia areata. Noted treatment: oral pan-JAK inhibitor, 5-10 mg twice daily. RNA extraction and reverse transcription yielded cDNA as sequencing template. The method was immunoSEQ multiplex PCR; TCRdb's version includes in-frame clones alone and lacks a portion of them. The repertoire holds roughly 230,000 clones, 43% seen once, with about 2.4% in the top ten. This specimen consisted of CD4+ T cells sorted from blood, obtained at approximately week 36, from a patient treated with tofacitinib. Receptor source: a human donor with alopecia areata.

This clone has a handful of counts. Other nucleotide sequences in the sample specify the same CDR3. V gene TRBV30 combines with J gene TRBJ2-7; no clear D gene. This CDR3 contains 12 residues. Germline V lookup: CDR1 GTSNPN, CDR2 SVGIG (reference sequence). The V end lost 0 bases, the J end lost 0 bases, and 3 bases lay between the germline ends. The CDR3 bases are TGTGCCTGGAGTGTTCTCTCCTACGAGCAGTACTTC. It encodes CAWSVLSYEQYF.

This clone was seen a single time. The chain links TRBV2 to TRBJ2-5; TRBD2 might be the D (5 bases). V dropped 6 bases and J dropped 4 bases, with 9 bases sitting between them. The germline CDR1 and CDR2 sequences are SNHLY and FYNNEI. The CDR3 is 12 amino acids. The CDR3 DNA is TGTGCCAGCAGGCTAGCCGGAGAGACCCAGTACTTC. This translates into CASRLAGETQYF.

This clone has just a few counts. The chain is built from TRBV2 and TRBJ2-4; D possibly corresponds to TRBD2 (5 bases). V was cut by 3 bases and J by 3 bases, with 6 bases left in between. CDR3 length: 13 amino acids. Per the germline V gene, CDR1 is SNHLY and CDR2 is FYNNEI. The CDR3 bases are TGTGCCAGCAGTGACCGGGGCAAAAACATTCAGTACTTC. Protein: CASSDRGKNIQYF.

The chain carries TRBV29-1 and TRBJ2-1; 9 bases fit TRBD2. The germline gives CDR1 SQVTM, CDR2 ANQGSEA. Trimming at V came to 3 bases and at J to 7 bases, leaving 13 bases not matched to a gene. This CDR3 spans 16 amino acids. The CDR3 is CSVESSGIYRSNEQFF. CDR3 DNA sequence: TGCAGCGTTGAGTCTAGCGGGATCTATAGGAGTAATGAGCAGTTCTTC.

The rearrangement links TRBV11-2 to TRBJ1-5; no reliable D call. Per the germline V gene, CDR1 is SGHAT and CDR2 is FQNNGV. V was pared by 1 base and J by 6 bases, with 7 bases between. CDR3 length: 13 amino acids. CDR3 amino acids: CASSLGQAQPQHF. DNA for the CDR3: TGTGCCAGCAGCTTAGGGCAAGCTCAGCCCCAGCATTTT.

This clone showed up just a few times. The V and J genes are TRBV27 and TRBJ1-4; D possibly corresponds to TRBD1 (6 bases). The CDR3 is 13 amino acids. Deletions cut 4 bases from V and 7 bases from J, with 10 bases between. Germline lookup yields CDR1 MNHEY and CDR2 SMNVEV (reference sequence). The chain's CDR3 is CASSYRVGEKLFF. In DNA form, the CDR3 reads TGTGCCAGCAGTTACAGGGTGGGTGAAAAACTGTTTTTT.

This clone occurred a few times. The V and J genes are TRBV10-3 and TRBJ2-5; the match to TRBD1 covers 7 bases. The trim removed 4 bases at V and 6 bases at J, leaving 2 bases unmatched. CDR1 is ENHRY and CDR2 is SYGVKD in the germline V gene. The CDR3 is made up of 12 amino acids. The CDR3 loop is CAISGQGKTQYF. The CDR3 DNA reads as TGTGCCATCAGTGGACAGGGAAAGACCCAGTACTTC.